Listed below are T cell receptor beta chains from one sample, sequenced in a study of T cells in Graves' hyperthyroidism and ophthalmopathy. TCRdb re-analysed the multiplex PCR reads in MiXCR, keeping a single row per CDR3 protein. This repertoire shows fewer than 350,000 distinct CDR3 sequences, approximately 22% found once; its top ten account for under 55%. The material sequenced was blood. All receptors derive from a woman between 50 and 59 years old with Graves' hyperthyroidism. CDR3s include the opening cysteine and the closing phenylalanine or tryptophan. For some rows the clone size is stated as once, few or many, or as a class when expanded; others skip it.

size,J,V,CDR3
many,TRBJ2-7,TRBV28,CASSLLTSGVFGEQYF
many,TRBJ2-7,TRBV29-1,CSVGTAYEQYF
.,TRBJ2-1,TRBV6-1,CASSEIPGTYNEQFF
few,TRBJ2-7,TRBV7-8,CASSQRGLVGTGNSYEQYF
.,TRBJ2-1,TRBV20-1,CSAGTSGRGNEQFF
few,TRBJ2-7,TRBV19,CASKDAGEYEQYF
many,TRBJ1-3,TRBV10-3,CAISGSTAGDTIYF
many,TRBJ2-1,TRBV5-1,CASSFPGGYNEQFF
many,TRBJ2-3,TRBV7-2,CASRGGASGAADTQYF
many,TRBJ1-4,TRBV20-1,CSARGGNGTITNEKLFF
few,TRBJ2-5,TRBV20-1,CSATGGRAETQYF
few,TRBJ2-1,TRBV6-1,CASSPGHGDEQFF
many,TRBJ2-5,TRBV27,CASSSPRTSGGGETQYF
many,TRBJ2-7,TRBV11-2,CASRDRTGLAATSSYEQYF
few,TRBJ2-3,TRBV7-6,CASSLFVAGGRSGTDTQYF
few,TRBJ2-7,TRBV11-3,CASSSRTGAVYEQYF
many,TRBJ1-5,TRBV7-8,CASSLVSRRGNQPQHF
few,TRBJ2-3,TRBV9,CASSGRLAGGQDTQYF
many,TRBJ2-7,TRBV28,CASSPLLAGVNEQYF
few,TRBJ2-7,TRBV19,CASSIRDRGNEQYF
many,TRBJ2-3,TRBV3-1,CASSQERDTQYF
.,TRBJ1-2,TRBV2,CASRAGTGPLYGYTF
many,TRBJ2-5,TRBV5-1,CASSTGLSETQYF
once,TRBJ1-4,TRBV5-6,CASFAITGGDEKLFF
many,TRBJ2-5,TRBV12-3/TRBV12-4,CASSLLARETQYF
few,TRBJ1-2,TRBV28,CASMGGGTPYGYTF
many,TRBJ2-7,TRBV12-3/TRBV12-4,CASSFDYEQYF
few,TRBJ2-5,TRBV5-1,CASSAGGLELQETQYF
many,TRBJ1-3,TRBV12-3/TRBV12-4,CASSLHRLSGNTIYF
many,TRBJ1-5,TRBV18,CASSPGAINQPQHF
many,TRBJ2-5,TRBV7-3,CASSLTPSIQETQYF
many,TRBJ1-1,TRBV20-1,CSARTGLNTEAFF
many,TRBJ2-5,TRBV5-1,CASSSTGYQETQYF
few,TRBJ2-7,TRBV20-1,CSARVPGGWQYEQYF
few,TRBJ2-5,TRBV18,CASSTSGGQETQYF
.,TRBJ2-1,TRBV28,CASTLAGTRKEQFF
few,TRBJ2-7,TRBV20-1,CSARHTGRPNYEQYF
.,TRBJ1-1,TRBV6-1,CASRGSGLSLTPEAFF
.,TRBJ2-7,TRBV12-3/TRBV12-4,CASSLEGLDYEQYF
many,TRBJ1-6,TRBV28,CASSLGDRGSSPLHF
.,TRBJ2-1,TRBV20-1,CSARDLSGEQFF
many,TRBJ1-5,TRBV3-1,CASSQDMVSQPQHF
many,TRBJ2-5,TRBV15,CATSSLGTSASETQYF
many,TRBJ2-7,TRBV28,CASEGTYEQYF
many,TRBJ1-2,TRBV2,CASGDRGRYIGYTF
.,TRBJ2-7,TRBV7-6,CASSLDPGSVDYEQYF
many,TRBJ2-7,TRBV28,CASTTTGTGRAYEQYF
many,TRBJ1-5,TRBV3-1,CASSQGTGRQPQHF
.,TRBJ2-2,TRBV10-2,CASSERNTGELFF
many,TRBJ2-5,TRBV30,CAGRQGEGQETQYF
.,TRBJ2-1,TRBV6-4,CASSDSSSGGNNEQFF
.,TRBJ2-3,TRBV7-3,CASSPSRLDTQYF
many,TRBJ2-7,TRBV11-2,CASSSQGSTYEQYF
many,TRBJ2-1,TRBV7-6,CASSLAAGGYNEQFF
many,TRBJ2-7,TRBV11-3,CASSLPGLGSEQYF
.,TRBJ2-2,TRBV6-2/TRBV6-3,CATTEGGELFF
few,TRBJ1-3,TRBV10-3,CAISLTETISGNTIYF